The 17 T cell receptor beta chains below were found in one sample sequenced in a study of blood T cell repertoires in COVID-19 (dated by TCRdb to 2018 to 2020). The library was made by the immunoSEQ multiplex PCR assay. As stored in TCRdb, this immuneACCESS dataset retains in-frame rearrangements with V and J assigned. A fraction of the clones does not appear; measured against another copy, unresolved V genes explain less than half of the discrepancy, and the remainder lacks a known reason. The sample contains approximately 340,000 clones, roughly 90% of them found a single time. Around 8.9% of the sample goes to the ten largest clones. The sample was peripheral blood. These receptor sequences come from a man aged 30 to 39 with COVID-19, enrolled during active disease.

This rearrangement joins TRBV19 to TRBJ1-4; no reliable D call. CDR3 size: 14 residues. In germline, CDR1 is LNHDA, CDR2 SQIVND (reference sequence). The germline V and J ends were trimmed by 3 bases and 4 bases, with 9 bases remaining between them. CDR3 protein: CASSISRFNEKLFF. Here the CDR3 DNA reads TGTGCCAGTAGTATTTCCAGGTTTAATGAAAAACTGTTTTTT.

V and J are TRBV7-3 and TRBJ2-2, with 10 bases aligning to TRBD2. Trimming cost V 5 bases and J 4 bases; bases outside gene matches: 16. CDR1 is SGHTA and CDR2 is FQGTGA in the germline V gene. The CDR3 spans 19 residues. The CDR3 here is CASSAPSYSGRAGTGELFF. For the CDR3, the DNA is TGTGCCAGCAGCGCCCCCTCCTACAGCGGGAGGGCCGGCACCGGGGAGCTGTTTTTT.

Of note for this clone: Other DNA sequences from this sample encode an identical CDR3 as well. The chain is built from TRBV7-2 and TRBJ2-3; D is ambiguous. The CDR3 is 12 residues long. Per germline, CDR1 SGHTA and CDR2 FQGNSA. V lost 3 bases and J 6 bases, leaving 7 bases between the germline ends. The CDR3 loop is CASSFLRDTQYF. The CDR3 DNA reads TGTGCCAGCAGCTTCCTGAGGGATACGCAGTATTTT.

The chain combines TRBV7-2 with TRBJ2-1, with D possibly matching TRBD2 (5 bases). Between the trimmed V and J ends, which lost 6 bases and 7 bases, there was a span of 16 bases. Looked up from germline, CDR1 is SGHTA and CDR2 is FQGNSA. The CDR3 covers 14 residues. CDR3 bases: TGTGCCAGCAGACCGCCCACCACTAGTAATGAGCAGTTCTTC. Translating gives CASRPPTTSNEQFF.

The gene calls are TRBV6-5 and TRBJ1-3; 7 positions match TRBD1. The CDR3 is 13 residues long. Germline values: CDR1 MNHEY, CDR2 SVGAGI. J lost 7 bases, V lost 6 bases, and 6 bases had no gene match. CDR3 coding DNA: TGTGCCAGCAGGGAGACAGGGAGTAACACCATATATTTT. Amino acids: CASRETGSNTIYF.

The V and J genes are TRBV27 and TRBJ1-6, with a possible D match to TRBD1 (5 bases). Between the trimmed V and J ends, which lost 2 bases and 11 bases, there was a span of 10 bases. This CDR3 has 13 residues. Germline values: CDR1 MNHEY, CDR2 SMNVEV (reference sequence). Here the CDR3 reads CASSLKEGAPLHF. The CDR3 bases are TGTGCCAGCAGTTTAAAGGAAGGGGCACCCCTCCACTTT.

J is TRBJ2-3 and V is TRBV27; 11 bases match TRBD2. This CDR3 comprises 14 residues. From germline, CDR1 is MNHEY and CDR2 SMNVEV (reference sequence). The junction had 5 bases not matched to a gene; V was cut back by 10 bases and J by 2 bases. The CDR3 nucleotides read TGTGCCACCCTACTAGCGGGAGACACAGATACGCAGTATTTT. Amino acids: CATLLAGDTDTQYF.

This chain links TRBV7-3 with TRBJ1-2, with 7 bases aligning to TRBD1. With V trimmed by 2 bases and J by 1 base, 4 bases remained unmatched. This CDR3 spans 15 amino acids. Germline assignment: CDR1 SGHTA and CDR2 FQGTGA. DNA for the CDR3: TGTGCCAGCAGCTTACCGGGACAGATTAACTATGGCTACACCTTC. As protein: CASSLPGQINYGYTF.

The V and J genes are TRBV19 and TRBJ1-2; D gene unclear. V gave up 2 bases and J gave up 1 base, with 8 bases separating them. The CDR3 sequence is 14 residues long. From germline, CDR1 is LNHDA and CDR2 SQIVND (reference sequence). The CDR3 nucleotides are TGTGCCAGTAGTATATGGTCGGGTAACTATGGCTACACCTTC. Protein product: CASSIWSGNYGYTF.

The V call is TRBV27, the J call TRBJ1-6; D is ambiguous. The germline V and J ends were trimmed by 0 bases and 9 bases, with 12 bases remaining between them. The CDR3 totals 15 residues. CDR1 is MNHEY, CDR2 SMNVEV, per germline (reference sequence). The CDR3 protein is CASSLSPFNSSPLHF. CDR3 sequence (DNA): TGTGCCAGCAGTTTATCCCCCTTTAATAGTTCACCCCTCCACTTT.

The chain employs TRBV3-1 (or the pseudogene TRBV3-2) and TRBJ2-6, with 9 bases lining up with TRBD1. Trimming cost V 4 bases and J 4 bases; bases outside gene matches: 11. The CDR3 contains 18 residues. The germline CDR1 and CDR2 sequences are LGHDT and YNNKEL (reference sequence). This chain's CDR3 is CASSPPKGQGSGANVLTF. CDR3 nucleotides: TGTGCCAGCAGCCCGCCTAAGGGACAGGGTTCCGGGGCCAACGTCCTGACTTTC.

The V and J genes are TRBV18 and TRBJ2-5; D not resolved. In germline, CDR1 is KGHSH, CDR2 LQKENI. The CDR3 runs 14 residues. Deletions cut 3 bases from V and 2 bases from J, with 10 bases between. The CDR3 sequence: CASSPPYSQETQYF. In nucleotides, the CDR3 is TGTGCCAGCTCACCCCCTTATAGTCAAGAGACCCAGTACTTC.

The rearrangement uses TRBV6-5 and TRBJ2-1; 8 bases match TRBD1. The germline CDR1 and CDR2 sequences are MNHEY and SVGAGI. V shed 4 bases, J shed 0 bases, and the junction held 5 bases outside the gene matches. This CDR3 is built from 16 residues. The CDR3 DNA reads TGTGCCAGCAGTTCTCAACAGGGGGTCTCCTACAATGAGCAGTTCTTC. Residues: CASSSQQGVSYNEQFF.

This chain joins TRBV6-6 and TRBJ2-1, with 7 bases matching TRBD1. The CDR3 totals 16 residues. CDR1 is MNHNY and CDR2 is SVGAGI in the germline V gene (reference sequence). V shed 3 bases, J shed 0 bases, and the junction held 5 bases outside the gene matches. CDR3 sequence (DNA): TGTGCCAGCAGTTATCTACCAGGGGGCTCCTACAATGAGCAGTTCTTC. Its protein is CASSYLPGGSYNEQFF.

This clone was recorded only once. The V and J genes are TRBV7-8 and TRBJ1-1; weak D call: TRBD1 (6 bases). Germline assignment: CDR1 SGHVS and CDR2 FQNEAQ. The CDR3 runs to 16 residues. V lost 0 bases, J lost 0 bases, and 11 bases lay in between. CDR3 sequence (DNA): TGTGCCAGCAGCTTAGCGTTAGGGGGACTGAACACTGAAGCTTTCTTT. Translated, it gives CASSLALGGLNTEAFF.

V and J are TRBV7-2 and TRBJ1-3; D is possibly TRBD1 (6 bases). CDR3 length equals 16 residues. Germline-derived CDR1 and CDR2 are SGHTA and FQGNSA. Trimming left V 5 bases short and J 3 bases short, with 17 bases between. The CDR3, as DNA: TGTGCCAGCAGCCTCCCTCTGGACAGTATTGGAAACACCATATATTTT. Residues: CASSLPLDSIGNTIYF. Together with reference TRBV7-2 and TRBJ1-3, the CDR3 gives the full variable domain: GAGVSQSPSNKVTEKGKDVELRCDPISGHTALYWYRQSLGQGLEFLIYFQGNSAPDKSGLPSDRFSAERTGGSVSTLTIQRTQQEDSAVYLCASSLPLDSIGNTIYFGEGSWLTVV.

The rearrangement uses TRBV19 and TRBJ1-2; D is unresolved. This CDR3 spans 13 amino acids. Germline CDR1 reads LNHDA; CDR2 reads SQIVND (reference sequence). Trimming cost V 5 bases and J 4 bases, with 11 bases left between them. The CDR3 DNA sequence: TGTGCCAGTAGTCCACGAGAGGGCTATGGCTACACCTTC. Protein: CASSPREGYGYTF. The full variable domain, in which reference TRBV19 and TRBJ1-2 provide the parts outside the CDR3, is DGGITQSPKYLFRKEGQNVTLSCEQNLNHDAMYWYRQDPGQGLRLIYYSQIVNDFQKGDIAEGYSVSREKKESFPLTVTSAQKNPTAFYLCASSPREGYGYTFGSGTRLTVV.